The rows below give T cell receptor beta chains drawn from one sample of a study of T cells and copy number aberrations in small-cell lung cancer. Clones were read by immunoSEQ multiplex PCR, and TCRdb kept only the in-frame ones, dropping some. Seen here are 2,600 or so clones, less than 80% observed once, and the top ten hold roughly 10%. Source material: normal tissue next to the tumor. The receptors here all came from a man aged 60 to 69 with small cell lung cancer. Each CDR3 is given with its conserved first and last residue. A D gene is named only where the DNA matches it firmly. Size is stated for part of the rows, as once, few or many counts, or as a class when the clone is expanded.

v_call: TRBV5-1; clone_size: NA; j_call: TRBJ1-1; d_call: TRBD1; cdr3_aa: CASSKDRATEAFF; cdr3_nt: TGCGCCAGCAGCAAGGACAGGGCCACTGAAGCTTTCTTT
v_call: TRBV5-1; clone_size: NA; j_call: TRBJ2-7; d_call: TRBD2; cdr3_aa: CASMPGAGGFQGEQYF; cdr3_nt: TGCGCCAGCATGCCGGGAGCGGGGGGCTTTCAGGGGGAGCAGTACTTC
v_call: TRBV13; clone_size: NA; j_call: TRBJ2-7; d_call: NA; cdr3_aa: CASSLEGFYEQYF; cdr3_nt: TGTGCCAGCAGCTTAGAGGGTTTCTACGAGCAGTACTTC
v_call: TRBV6-1; clone_size: NA; j_call: TRBJ2-5; d_call: TRBD1; cdr3_aa: CASSLTGGYQETQYF; cdr3_nt: TGTGCCAGCAGTTTGACAGGGGGCTACCAAGAGACCCAGTACTTC
v_call: TRBV2; clone_size: few; j_call: TRBJ2-7; d_call: NA; cdr3_aa: CASRWTPSFYEQYF; cdr3_nt: TGTGCCAGCCGGTGGACACCAAGCTTCTACGAGCAGTACTTC
v_call: TRBV27; clone_size: NA; j_call: TRBJ2-5; d_call: NA; cdr3_aa: CASSLSSREETQYF; cdr3_nt: TGTGCCAGCAGTCTCTCTAGCAGGGAAGAGACCCAGTACTTC
v_call: TRBV7-2; clone_size: few; j_call: TRBJ1-4; d_call: NA; cdr3_aa: CASSPPGQATNEKLFF; cdr3_nt: TGTGCCAGCAGTCCTCCGGGACAAGCAACTAATGAAAAACTGTTTTTT
v_call: TRBV14; clone_size: NA; j_call: TRBJ1-2; d_call: NA; cdr3_aa: CASSLRQSYGYTF; cdr3_nt: TGTGCCAGCAGCCTGAGACAGAGCTATGGCTACACCTTC
v_call: TRBV30; clone_size: NA; j_call: TRBJ2-1; d_call: NA; cdr3_aa: CAWSWLGNEQFF; cdr3_nt: TGTGCCTGGAGTTGGTTGGGCAATGAGCAGTTCTTC
v_call: TRBV11-2; clone_size: NA; j_call: TRBJ2-5; d_call: TRBD2; cdr3_aa: CASSLDRLAGETQYF; cdr3_nt: TGTGCCAGCAGCTTAGACCGACTAGCTGGGGAGACCCAGTACTTC
v_call: TRBV18; clone_size: NA; j_call: TRBJ2-2; d_call: TRBD2; cdr3_aa: CASSPPGLGSGELFF; cdr3_nt: TGTGCCAGCTCACCACCGGGACTAGGCTCCGGGGAGCTGTTTTTT
v_call: TRBV9; clone_size: NA; j_call: TRBJ2-3; d_call: TRBD2; cdr3_aa: CASSAGLAVDATQYF; cdr3_nt: TGTGCCAGCAGCGCCGGACTAGCAGTGGACGCTACGCAGTATTTT
v_call: TRBV5-6; clone_size: NA; j_call: TRBJ1-1; d_call: NA; cdr3_aa: CASSRGADVTMNTEAFF; cdr3_nt: TGTGCCAGCAGCCGAGGGGCTGACGTGACCATGAACACTGAAGCTTTCTTT
v_call: TRBV6-1; clone_size: NA; j_call: TRBJ2-7; d_call: TRBD1; cdr3_aa: CASRTGVSVAYEQYF; cdr3_nt: TGTGCCAGCAGAACAGGGGTCTCAGTAGCCTACGAGCAGTACTTC
v_call: TRBV7-2; clone_size: NA; j_call: TRBJ2-1; d_call: NA; cdr3_aa: CASSFGVISYNEQFF; cdr3_nt: TGTGCCAGCAGCTTCGGGGTGATTTCCTACAATGAGCAGTTCTTC
v_call: TRBV4-1; clone_size: NA; j_call: TRBJ2-1; d_call: NA; cdr3_aa: CASSPGPAGNEQFF; cdr3_nt: TGCGCCAGCAGCCCTGGCCCCGCAGGAAATGAGCAGTTCTTC
v_call: TRBV5-1; clone_size: hyperexpanded; j_call: TRBJ1-1; d_call: NA; cdr3_aa: CASSLGQEAFF; cdr3_nt: TGCGCCAGCAGCCTCGGACAGGAAGCTTTCTTT
v_call: TRBV28; clone_size: NA; j_call: TRBJ2-7; d_call: NA; cdr3_aa: CASSLSGSEQYF; cdr3_nt: TGTGCCAGCAGTTTATCGGGGTCCGAGCAGTACTTC
v_call: TRBV5-1; clone_size: NA; j_call: TRBJ1-2; d_call: TRBD1; cdr3_aa: CASSSVAGGYGYTF; cdr3_nt: TGCGCCAGCAGCTCGGTTGCAGGGGGTTATGGCTACACCTTC
v_call: TRBV5-1; clone_size: few; j_call: TRBJ1-1; d_call: NA; cdr3_aa: CASSLDAGGLNTEAFF; cdr3_nt: TGCGCCAGCAGCTTGGATGCCGGGGGGCTGAACACTGAAGCTTTCTTT
v_call: TRBV4-2; clone_size: once; j_call: TRBJ2-2; d_call: TRBD2; cdr3_aa: CASSSLAPLTGELFF; cdr3_nt: TGTGCCAGCAGCTCACTAGCGCCCCTCACCGGGGAGCTGTTTTTT
v_call: TRBV5-1; clone_size: few; j_call: TRBJ1-1; d_call: TRBD1; cdr3_aa: CASSLAGGYTEAFF; cdr3_nt: TGCGCCAGCAGCCTAGCAGGGGGCTACACTGAAGCTTTCTTT
v_call: TRBV14; clone_size: NA; j_call: TRBJ2-3; d_call: NA; cdr3_aa: CASSPGQSTDTQYF; cdr3_nt: TGTGCCAGCAGCCCCGGACAGAGCACAGATACGCAGTATTTT
v_call: TRBV5-4; clone_size: NA; j_call: TRBJ2-5; d_call: TRBD1; cdr3_aa: CASSPQTGAETQYF; cdr3_nt: TGTGCCAGCAGCCCCCAAACAGGGGCCGAGACCCAGTACTTC
v_call: TRBV4-1; clone_size: NA; j_call: TRBJ1-4; d_call: NA; cdr3_aa: CASSQVRQLNEKLFF; cdr3_nt: TGCGCCAGCAGCCAAGTTAGACAGCTTAATGAAAAACTGTTTTTT
v_call: TRBV9; clone_size: NA; j_call: TRBJ2-3; d_call: TRBD2; cdr3_aa: CASSVQTSGGGPSTDTQYF; cdr3_nt: TGTGCCAGCAGCGTCCAGACTAGCGGGGGGGGCCCTAGCACAGATACGCAGTATTTT
v_call: TRBV30; clone_size: NA; j_call: TRBJ1-5; d_call: NA; cdr3_aa: CAWSQGRGSQPQHF; cdr3_nt: TGTGCCTGGAGTCAGGGACGGGGCAGTCAGCCCCAGCATTTT
v_call: TRBV11-2; clone_size: few; j_call: TRBJ1-1; d_call: NA; cdr3_aa: CASSRTGRGTEAFF; cdr3_nt: TGTGCCAGCAGCCGTACAGGGAGAGGTACTGAAGCTTTCTTT
v_call: TRBV29-1; clone_size: NA; j_call: TRBJ2-7; d_call: NA; cdr3_aa: CSVFVRGLSSYEQYF; cdr3_nt: TGCAGCGTTTTCGTTAGAGGACTCAGCTCCTACGAGCAGTACTTC
v_call: TRBV6-5; clone_size: NA; j_call: TRBJ2-2; d_call: NA; cdr3_aa: CASRTGSANTGELFF; cdr3_nt: TGTGCCAGCAGAACTGGGTCCGCGAACACCGGGGAGCTGTTTTTT
v_call: TRBV6-6; clone_size: NA; j_call: TRBJ2-3; d_call: NA; cdr3_aa: CASSYGPPADTQYF; cdr3_nt: TGTGCCAGCAGTTACGGACCCCCGGCAGATACGCAGTATTTT
v_call: TRBV9; clone_size: NA; j_call: TRBJ2-7; d_call: TRBD2; cdr3_aa: CASSHGTSGFYEQYF; cdr3_nt: TGTGCCAGCAGCCACGGGACTAGCGGTTTCTACGAGCAGTACTTC
v_call: TRBV18; clone_size: NA; j_call: TRBJ1-1; d_call: NA; cdr3_aa: CASSPPPGQNTEAFF; cdr3_nt: TGTGCCAGCTCACCACCGCCAGGGCAAAACACTGAAGCTTTCTTT
v_call: TRBV5-1; clone_size: NA; j_call: TRBJ1-3; d_call: NA; cdr3_aa: CASSLDTQNSGNTIYF; cdr3_nt: TGCGCCAGCAGCTTGGACACCCAAAACTCTGGAAACACCATATATTTT
v_call: TRBV29-1; clone_size: few; j_call: TRBJ2-3; d_call: NA; cdr3_aa: CSVAGFTDTQYF; cdr3_nt: TGCAGCGTTGCCGGATTCACAGATACGCAGTATTTT
v_call: TRBV11-3; clone_size: NA; j_call: TRBJ2-2; d_call: NA; cdr3_aa: CASSLEVAGELFF; cdr3_nt: TGTGCCAGCAGCTTAGAAGTAGCCGGGGAGCTGTTTTTT
v_call: TRBV30; clone_size: NA; j_call: TRBJ1-2; d_call: NA; cdr3_aa: CAWTPRVDYGYTF; cdr3_nt: TGTGCCTGGACCCCGAGAGTAGATTATGGCTACACCTTC
v_call: TRBV5-1; clone_size: NA; j_call: TRBJ1-1; d_call: NA; cdr3_aa: CASSLAQGHPNTEAFF; cdr3_nt: TGCGCCAGCAGCTTGGCACAGGGTCACCCGAACACTGAAGCTTTCTTT
v_call: TRBV18; clone_size: NA; j_call: TRBJ2-5; d_call: NA; cdr3_aa: CASSPGETQYF; cdr3_nt: TGTGCCAGCTCACCGGGCGAGACCCAGTACTTC
v_call: TRBV11-2; clone_size: NA; j_call: TRBJ1-1; d_call: TRBD1; cdr3_aa: CASSFSGQGEEAFF; cdr3_nt: TGTGCCAGCAGCTTCTCCGGACAGGGCGAGGAAGCTTTCTTT
v_call: TRBV18; clone_size: NA; j_call: TRBJ1-3; d_call: NA; cdr3_aa: CASSPQDTGLGNTIYF; cdr3_nt: TGTGCCAGCTCACCACAGGACACCGGACTAGGAAACACCATATATTTT
v_call: TRBV10-2; clone_size: NA; j_call: TRBJ1-5; d_call: NA; cdr3_aa: CASSEVGLNQPQHF; cdr3_nt: TGCGCCAGCAGTGAGGTGGGGTTAAATCAGCCCCAGCATTTT
v_call: TRBV4-2; clone_size: NA; j_call: TRBJ2-1; d_call: NA; cdr3_aa: CASSPLATGNEQFF; cdr3_nt: TGTGCCAGCAGCCCGCTAGCCACGGGCAATGAGCAGTTCTTC
v_call: TRBV20-1; clone_size: NA; j_call: TRBJ1-4; d_call: NA; cdr3_aa: CSAREGEKLFF; cdr3_nt: TGCAGTGCGAGAGAGGGGGAAAAACTGTTTTTT
v_call: TRBV5-1; clone_size: NA; j_call: TRBJ1-2; d_call: NA; cdr3_aa: CASSLGADGGYTF; cdr3_nt: TGCGCCAGCAGCTTGGGGGCAGACGGTGGCTACACCTTC